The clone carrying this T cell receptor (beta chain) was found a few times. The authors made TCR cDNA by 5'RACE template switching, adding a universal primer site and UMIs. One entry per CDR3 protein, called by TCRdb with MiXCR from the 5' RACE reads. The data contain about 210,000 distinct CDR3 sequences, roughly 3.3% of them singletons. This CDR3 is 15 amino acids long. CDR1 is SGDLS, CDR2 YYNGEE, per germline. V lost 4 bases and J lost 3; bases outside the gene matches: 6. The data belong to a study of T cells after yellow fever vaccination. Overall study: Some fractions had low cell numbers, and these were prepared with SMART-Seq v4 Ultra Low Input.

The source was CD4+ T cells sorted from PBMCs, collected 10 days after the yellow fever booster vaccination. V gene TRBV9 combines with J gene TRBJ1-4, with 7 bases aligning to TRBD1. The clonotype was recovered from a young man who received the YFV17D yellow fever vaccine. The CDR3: CASSTGVTANEKLFF. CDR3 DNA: TGTGCCAGCAGCACAGGGGTGACAGCTAATGAAAAACTGTTTTTT.